This TCR beta chain was profiled in a study of Ad26.COV2.S vaccination and SARS-CoV-2 variants. Profiled with immunoSEQ multiplex PCR; TCRdb holds only in-frame clones, not every one. This table holds 300,000 to 350,000 clones, roughly 90% found once. Treatment here: roughly 19 received Ad26.COV2.S at low or high dose, single or two shots; roughly five received placebo; per-sample allocation not given. Sampling was performed 63 days after the first vaccine or placebo injection. An adult aged 18-55 years in Boston served as the donor. V shed 5 bases, J shed 4 bases, and the junction held 3 bases outside the gene matches. The CDR3 sequence is 13 residues long. The germline CDR1 and CDR2 sequences are MNHEY and SVGAGI.

Specimen: peripheral blood, collected in a trial of Ad26.COV2.S vaccine versus placebo. The J gene is TRBJ1-1, the V gene TRBV6-5, with 8 positions matching TRBD1. This TCR was sampled from a person between 18 and 65 years old who received the Ad26.COV2.S COVID-19 vaccine or a placebo. CDR3: CASSRTGLTEAFF. The CDR3 region has the DNA TGTGCCAGCAGTAGGACAGGGCTCACTGAAGCTTTCTTT.